The rows below give T cell receptor beta chains drawn from one sample of a study of beta chain features in type 1 diabetes. The repertoire was sequenced with immunoSEQ multiplex PCR; TCRdb's copy has only in-frame clones and lacks some. The sample carries about 660,000 clones, around 15% recorded once. The material sequenced was naive CD4+ T cells from blood. These receptors were taken from a man aged 18 to 30 with type 1 diabetes. The CDR3 runs from the conserved cysteine through the conserved F or W. The D gene is left open where the match is weak. Expanded clones get a size class; other rows say once, few or many, or leave the size out.

J gene | clone size | D gene | V gene | CDR3 DNA | CDR3 protein
TRBJ2-3 | few | NA | TRBV30 | TGTGCCTGGGTAATCACAGCTACTAGCACAGATACGCAGTATTTT | CAWVITATSTDTQYF
TRBJ1-6 | NA | NA | TRBV7-9 | TGTGCCAGCAGCTTAGGGAATAATTCACCCCTCCACTTT | CASSLGNNSPLHF
TRBJ1-3 | NA | NA | TRBV2 | TGTGCCAGCAGTGAAGAAAAGTTCCGCTCTGGAAACACCATATATTTT | CASSEEKFRSGNTIYF
TRBJ2-2 | NA | NA | TRBV18 | TGTGCCAGCTCACCAAACACCGGGGAGCTGTTTTTT | CASSPNTGELFF
TRBJ2-3 | few | NA | TRBV18 | TGTGCCAGCTCAACGGGATCACGGGTGGATACGCAGTATTTT | CASSTGSRVDTQYF
TRBJ2-2 | NA | TRBD1 | TRBV7-2 | TGTGCCAGCAGCTACCTCGGGACAGCGAACACCGGGGAGCTGTTTTTT | CASSYLGTANTGELFF
TRBJ1-5 | NA | NA | TRBV2 | TGTGCCAGCAGTGTGGACAGCAGGGGCAATCAGCCCCAGCATTTT | CASSVDSRGNQPQHF
TRBJ1-2 | NA | NA | TRBV6-5 | TGTGCCAGCAGTCGCGACAGAAGCTATGGCTACACCTTC | CASSRDRSYGYTF
TRBJ2-7 | few | TRBD2 | TRBV5-5 | TGTGCCAGCAGCTTGCAGTTCCCGCGGGGGTTCTACGAGCAGTACTTC | CASSLQFPRGFYEQYF
TRBJ1-2 | few | NA | TRBV7-8 | TGTGCCAGCAGCCATCAGGGGCAGGCGAACTATGGCTACACCTTC | CASSHQGQANYGYTF
TRBJ2-5 | NA | NA | TRBV7-2 | TGTGCCAGCAGCTTAAATGGATTGTACCAAGAGACCCAGTACTTC | CASSLNGLYQETQYF
TRBJ2-7 | few | NA | TRBV28 | TGTGCCAGCAGTTTGGGTTCCCACGAGCAGTACTTC | CASSLGSHEQYF
TRBJ1-2 | NA | TRBD1 | TRBV29-1 | TGCAGCGTCGGACAGGGAGAGGACTATGGCTACACCTTC | CSVGQGEDYGYTF
TRBJ2-1 | few | TRBD2 | TRBV9 | TGTGCCAGCAGCCTCGGGGGTAGCGGGAGTCCCTACAATGAGCAGTTCTTC | CASSLGGSGSPYNEQFF
TRBJ2-7 | few | NA | TRBV29-1 | TGCAGCGTTGAGGGGGGGCTCGGTGGCGAGCAGTACTTC | CSVEGGLGGEQYF
TRBJ2-5 | few | NA | TRBV4-3 | TGCGCCAGCAGCCACCGCCTTTCAGAGACCCAGTACTTC | CASSHRLSETQYF
TRBJ2-7 | NA | NA | TRBV2 | TGTGCCAGCAGTGAGGGCGGGGTCTACGAGCAGTACTTC | CASSEGGVYEQYF
TRBJ1-4 | NA | NA | TRBV7-9 | TGTGCCAGCAGCCCTACAGAGGAAAAACTGTTTTTT | CASSPTEEKLFF
TRBJ2-1 | NA | NA | TRBV5-1 | TGCGCCAGCAGCTTGGCCGACAGGAGCTCCTACAATGAGCAGTTCTTC | CASSLADRSSYNEQFF
TRBJ2-3 | few | NA | TRBV7-9 | TGTGCCAGCAGCTTAGGGCGTCAGTTCAGCACAGATACGCAGTATTTT | CASSLGRQFSTDTQYF
TRBJ2-4 | NA | NA | TRBV6-6 | TGTGCCAGCAGCTTGGAGGGAACCAGCATTCAGTACTTC | CASSLEGTSIQYF
TRBJ2-5 | NA | NA | TRBV4-3 | TGCGCCAGCAGCCGGGACTCCCAAGAGACCCAGTACTTC | CASSRDSQETQYF
TRBJ2-1 | NA | NA | TRBV2 | TGTGCCAGCAGGCAGGACCAGGATGAGCAGTTCTTC | CASRQDQDEQFF
TRBJ2-3 | NA | NA | TRBV6-5 | TGTGCCATCAGTATGGAGGGCTCAGATACGCAGTATTTT | CAISMEGSDTQYF
TRBJ1-1 | few | NA | TRBV29-1 | TGCAGCGCCAACCGGGGGAACACTGAAGCTTTCTTT | CSANRGNTEAFF
TRBJ2-1 | NA | NA | TRBV5-6 | TGTGCCAGCAGCTTCAAGGCAGGGAGAGCCTACAATGAGCAGTTCTTC | CASSFKAGRAYNEQFF
TRBJ2-7 | NA | NA | TRBV18 | TGTGCCAGCTCACCACGGATGCAGGGGACCTACGAGCAGTACTTC | CASSPRMQGTYEQYF
TRBJ1-5 | few | TRBD1 | TRBV6-5 | TGTGCCAGCAGTTCCCTCCCGACAGGGAATCAGCCCCAGCATTTT | CASSSLPTGNQPQHF
TRBJ2-5 | few | TRBD2 | TRBV5-1 | TGCGCCAGCAGCCTCTTCTTCACTAGCGGGTCTGGTGAGACCCAGTACTTC | CASSLFFTSGSGETQYF